This T cell receptor (beta chain) was captured by sequencing in a study of shared clonotypes between healthy human individuals. Overall study: Samples came from a couple of female and a few male donors aged 18 to 49.

Concerning this clone itself: No antigen is known for it.

Those who donated were healthy HIV-negative adults, with no recent acute infections or vaccinations reported. Germline lookup yields CDR1 SGHKS and CDR2 YYEKEE (reference sequence). The germline V and J ends were trimmed by 1 base and 5 bases, with 15 bases remaining between them. This CDR3 comprises 15 residues. Assay: immunoSEQ multiplex PCR; the TCRdb copy retains only in-frame clones and omits some. The table has over 850,000 clones, around three quarters seen once; the top ten hold 0.5% to 0.6%. Study-level points and caveats: The donor pool, a small one, limited the genetic and exposure-history diversity represented. Non-shared clonotypes showed lower generation probabilities than clonotypes common to all four donors.

Sequencing was done on a sample of memory CD4+ T cells from PBMCs. This sample's subset: CD45RA-negative fraction. This rearrangement joins TRBV5-5 to TRBJ2-5, with D unclear. This TCR came from a man younger than 35 in good health. Some clones in this sample may be carry-over from other donors' samples. The CDR3 protein is CASSLPRVSRETQYF. CDR3 coding DNA: TGTGCCAGCAGCTTGCCTAGAGTGTCGCGGGAGACCCAGTACTTC.